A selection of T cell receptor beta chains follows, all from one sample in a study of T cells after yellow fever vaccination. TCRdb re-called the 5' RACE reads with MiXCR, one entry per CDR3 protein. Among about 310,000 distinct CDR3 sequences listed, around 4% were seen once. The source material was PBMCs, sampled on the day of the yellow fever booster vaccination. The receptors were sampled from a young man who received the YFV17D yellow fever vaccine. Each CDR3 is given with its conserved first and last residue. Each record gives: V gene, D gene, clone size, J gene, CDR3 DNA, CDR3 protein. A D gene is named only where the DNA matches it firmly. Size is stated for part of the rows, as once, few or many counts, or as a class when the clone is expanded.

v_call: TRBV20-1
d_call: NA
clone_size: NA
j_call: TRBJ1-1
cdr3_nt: TGCAGTGCTAGAACCCCCCAGCGCGCTGAAGCTTTCTTT
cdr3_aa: CSARTPQRAEAFF

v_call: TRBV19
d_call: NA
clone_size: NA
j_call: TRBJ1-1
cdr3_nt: TGTGCCAGTAATCTCCAGGGGTCGGGTTGGAACACTGAAGCTTTCTTT
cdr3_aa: CASNLQGSGWNTEAFF

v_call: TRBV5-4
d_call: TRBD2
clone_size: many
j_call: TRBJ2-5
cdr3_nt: TGTGCCAGCAGCTCACAACTAGCGGGGGTAGAGACCCAGTACTTC
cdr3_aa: CASSSQLAGVETQYF

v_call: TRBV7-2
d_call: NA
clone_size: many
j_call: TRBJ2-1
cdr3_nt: TGTGCCAGCAGCTTAAGTGGCGCCCTCAATGAGTGGTTCTTC
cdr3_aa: CASSLSGALNEWFF

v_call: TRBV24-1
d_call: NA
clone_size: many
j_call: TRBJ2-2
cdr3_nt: TGTGCCACCAGTGATTTCAGGGGGGGCGACACCGGGGAGCTGTTTTTT
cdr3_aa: CATSDFRGGDTGELFF

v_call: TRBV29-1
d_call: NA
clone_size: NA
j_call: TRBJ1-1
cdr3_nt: TGCAGTGGCGGGGGAGAGACTGAAGCTTTCTTT
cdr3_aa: CSGGGETEAFF

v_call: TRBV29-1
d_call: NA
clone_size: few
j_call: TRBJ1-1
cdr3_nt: TGCAGCGTTGAAGTCACGGAGGCGAATGAAGCTTTCTTT
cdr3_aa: CSVEVTEANEAFF

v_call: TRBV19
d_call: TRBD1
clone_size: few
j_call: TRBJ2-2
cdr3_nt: TGTGCCACTTCGCTAGACCTCCGGGGACAGGGGTCGACCGGGGAGCTGTTTTTT
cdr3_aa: CATSLDLRGQGSTGELFF

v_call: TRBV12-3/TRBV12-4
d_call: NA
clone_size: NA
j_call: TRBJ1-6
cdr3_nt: TGTGCCAGCAGTTTCGGCCGGACAAATTCACCCCTCCACTTT
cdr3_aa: CASSFGRTNSPLHF

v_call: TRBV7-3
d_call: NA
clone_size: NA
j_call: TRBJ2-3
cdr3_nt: TGTGCCAGCAGCTTCGGGGGAAGGATGACAGATACGCAGTATTTT
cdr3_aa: CASSFGGRMTDTQYF

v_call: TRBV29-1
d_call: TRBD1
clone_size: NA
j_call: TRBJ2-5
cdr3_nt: TGCAGCGTTCTTCCCCCAGGGGGTAAAGAGACCCAGTACTTC
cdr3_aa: CSVLPPGGKETQYF

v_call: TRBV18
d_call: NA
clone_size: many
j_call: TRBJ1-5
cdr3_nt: TGTGCCAGCTCTATCACAGGACTGAATCAGCCCCAGCATTTT
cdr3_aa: CASSITGLNQPQHF

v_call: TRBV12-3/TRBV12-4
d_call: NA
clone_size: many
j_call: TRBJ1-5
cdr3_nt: TGTGCCAGCAGTTTACTAGAAGTCCAGCCCCAGCATTTT
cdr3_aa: CASSLLEVQPQHF

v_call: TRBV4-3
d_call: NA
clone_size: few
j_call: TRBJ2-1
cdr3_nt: TGCGCCAGCAGCCGTCAGGTTGGGAGCTCCTACAATGAGCAGTTCTTC
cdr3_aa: CASSRQVGSSYNEQFF

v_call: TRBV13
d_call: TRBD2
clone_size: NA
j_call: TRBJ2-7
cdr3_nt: TGTGCCAGCAGCCCACCTGGGGGGGGTCCCTACGAGCAGTACTTC
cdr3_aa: CASSPPGGGPYEQYF

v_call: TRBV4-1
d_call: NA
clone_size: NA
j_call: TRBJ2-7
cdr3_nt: TGCGCCAGCAGCCAAGATCAGGTCGGTTCGTTTAACGAGCAGTACTTC
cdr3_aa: CASSQDQVGSFNEQYF

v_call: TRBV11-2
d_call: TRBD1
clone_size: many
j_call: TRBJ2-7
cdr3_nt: TGTGCCAGCAGGCGGGCCGGGACAGGGTCCATCGAGCAGTACTTC
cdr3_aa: CASRRAGTGSIEQYF